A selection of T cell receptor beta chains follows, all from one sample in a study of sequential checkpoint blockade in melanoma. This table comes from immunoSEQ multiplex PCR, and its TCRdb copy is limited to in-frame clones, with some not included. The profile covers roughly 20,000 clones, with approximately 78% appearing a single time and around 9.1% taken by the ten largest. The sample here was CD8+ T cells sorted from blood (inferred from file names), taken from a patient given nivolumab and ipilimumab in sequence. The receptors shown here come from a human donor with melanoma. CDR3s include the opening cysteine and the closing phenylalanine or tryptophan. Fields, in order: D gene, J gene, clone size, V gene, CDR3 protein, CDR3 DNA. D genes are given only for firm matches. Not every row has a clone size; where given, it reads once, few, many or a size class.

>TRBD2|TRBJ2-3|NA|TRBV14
CASSQRPGGGTQYF
TGTGCCAGCAGCCAACGCCCGGGAGGGGGTACGCAGTATTTT
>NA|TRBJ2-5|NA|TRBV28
CASSLPWTVLHGETQYF
TGTGCCAGCAGTTTACCCTGGACAGTCTTACACGGGGAGACCCAGTACTTC
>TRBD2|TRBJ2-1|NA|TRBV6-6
CASSPSGGWGEQFF
TGTGCCAGCAGCCCTAGCGGGGGGTGGGGTGAGCAGTTCTTC
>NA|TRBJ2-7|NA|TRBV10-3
CASWGRIGTHSSYEQYF
TGTGCCTCCTGGGGGCGAATCGGGACGCATAGCTCCTACGAGCAGTACTTC
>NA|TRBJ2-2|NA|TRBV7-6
CASSLFPRNTGELFF
TGTGCCAGCAGCTTATTCCCCAGAAACACCGGGGAGCTGTTTTTT
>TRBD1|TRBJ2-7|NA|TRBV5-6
CASSLVQGALSYEQYF
TGTGCCAGCAGCTTGGTTCAGGGGGCCCTTTCCTACGAGCAGTACTTC
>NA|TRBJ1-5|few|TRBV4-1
CASSQAGRPQHF
TGCGCCAGCAGCCAGGCGGGGCGGCCCCAGCATTTT
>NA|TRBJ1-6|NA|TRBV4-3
CASSQIWTEGSPLHF
TGCGCCAGCAGCCAGATTTGGACAGAGGGATCACCCCTCCACTTT
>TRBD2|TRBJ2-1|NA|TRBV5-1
CASSPTSGVLHEQFF
TGCGCCAGCAGTCCGACTAGCGGGGTTCTTCATGAGCAGTTCTTC
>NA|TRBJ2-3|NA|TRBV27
CASVGDTQYF
TGTGCCAGCGTCGGGGATACGCAGTATTTT
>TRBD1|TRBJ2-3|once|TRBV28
CASSFDRGLVADTQYF
TGTGCCAGCAGTTTTGACAGGGGTTTAGTAGCAGATACGCAGTATTTT
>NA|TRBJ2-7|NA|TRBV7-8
CASTVDSREQYF
TGTGCCAGCACCGTGGACTCCCGGGAGCAGTACTTC
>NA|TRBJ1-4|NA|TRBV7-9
CASGSWRRGEKLFF
TGTGCCAGCGGCTCCTGGCGGCGGGGTGAAAAACTGTTTTTT
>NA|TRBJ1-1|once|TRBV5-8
CASTLGAWGQGNTEAFF
TGTGCCAGCACTTTGGGGGCCTGGGGCCAGGGAAACACTGAAGCTTTCTTT
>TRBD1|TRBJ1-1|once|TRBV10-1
CASSAYRGRTEAFF
TGCGCCAGCAGTGCTTACAGGGGGCGGACTGAAGCTTTCTTT
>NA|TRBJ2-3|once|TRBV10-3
CAIRAATGHLTDTQYF
TGTGCCATCAGGGCGGCGACAGGTCACCTCACAGATACGCAGTATTTT
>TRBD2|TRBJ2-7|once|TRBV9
CASSVLAGPIYEQYF
TGTGCCAGCAGCGTTCTAGCGGGGCCTATCTACGAGCAGTACTTC